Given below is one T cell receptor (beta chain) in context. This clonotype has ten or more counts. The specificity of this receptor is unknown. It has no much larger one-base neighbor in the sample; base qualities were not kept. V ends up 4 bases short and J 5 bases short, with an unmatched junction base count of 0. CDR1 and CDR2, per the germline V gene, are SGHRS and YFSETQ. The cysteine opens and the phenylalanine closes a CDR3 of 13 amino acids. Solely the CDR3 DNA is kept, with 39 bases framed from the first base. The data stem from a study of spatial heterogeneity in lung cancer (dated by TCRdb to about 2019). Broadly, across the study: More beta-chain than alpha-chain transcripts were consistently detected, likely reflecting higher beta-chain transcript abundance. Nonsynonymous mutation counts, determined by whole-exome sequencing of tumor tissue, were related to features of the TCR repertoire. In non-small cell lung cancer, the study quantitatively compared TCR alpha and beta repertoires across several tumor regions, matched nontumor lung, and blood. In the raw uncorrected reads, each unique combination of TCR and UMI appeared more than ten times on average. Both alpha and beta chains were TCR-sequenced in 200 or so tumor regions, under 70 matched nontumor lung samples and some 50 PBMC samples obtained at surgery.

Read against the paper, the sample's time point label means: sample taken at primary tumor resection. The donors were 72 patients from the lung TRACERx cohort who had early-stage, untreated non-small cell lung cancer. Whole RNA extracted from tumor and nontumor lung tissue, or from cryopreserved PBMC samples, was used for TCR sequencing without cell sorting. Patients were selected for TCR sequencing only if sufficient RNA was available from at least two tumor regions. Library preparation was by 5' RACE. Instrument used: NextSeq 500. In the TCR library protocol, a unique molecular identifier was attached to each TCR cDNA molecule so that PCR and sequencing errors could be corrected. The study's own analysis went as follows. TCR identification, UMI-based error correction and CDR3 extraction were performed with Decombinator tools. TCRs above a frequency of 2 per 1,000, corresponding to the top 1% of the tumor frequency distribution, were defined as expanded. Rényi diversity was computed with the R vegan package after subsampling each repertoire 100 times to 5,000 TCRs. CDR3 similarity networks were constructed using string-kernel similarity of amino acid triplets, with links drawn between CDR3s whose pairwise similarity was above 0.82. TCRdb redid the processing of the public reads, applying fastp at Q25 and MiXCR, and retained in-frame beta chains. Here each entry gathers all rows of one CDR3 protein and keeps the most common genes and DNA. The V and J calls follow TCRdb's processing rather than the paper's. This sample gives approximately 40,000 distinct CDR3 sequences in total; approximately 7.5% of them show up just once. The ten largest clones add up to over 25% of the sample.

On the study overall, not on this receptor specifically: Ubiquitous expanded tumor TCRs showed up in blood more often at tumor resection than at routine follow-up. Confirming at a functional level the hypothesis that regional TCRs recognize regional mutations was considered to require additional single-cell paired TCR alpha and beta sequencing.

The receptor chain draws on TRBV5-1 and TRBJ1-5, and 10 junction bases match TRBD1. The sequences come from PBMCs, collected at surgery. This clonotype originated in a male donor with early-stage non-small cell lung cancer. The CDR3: CASSGTGDQPQHF. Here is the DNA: TGCGCCAGCAGCGGGACAGGGGATCAGCCCCAGCATTTT.